The following is a T cell receptor beta chain sequence with its context. This sample stems from a study of blood T cell repertoires in COVID-19. At the level of the study: From the United States, Italy and Spain came samples of acute and convalescent COVID-19. Sources were T cells, B-cell-depleted T cells, or PBMCs; the material itself was cDNA or gDNA.

Per the authors' pipeline: Estimation of nucleated cell counts was performed using reference gene primer amplification. Some clones are missing from TCRdb's copy, which holds only in-frame ones; the method was immunoSEQ multiplex PCR. V and J calls and clone size come straight from that table; D and trimming were deduced from the DNA. The sample lists just over 150,000 clones; approximately 80% were seen once. The CDR3 is 13 residues long. The germline gives CDR1 SGHNT, CDR2 YYREEE (reference sequence). The V end was cut by 1 base, the J end by 4 bases, with 8 bases between. The receptor was isolated from an elderly woman with acute or convalescent COVID-19. The V and J genes are TRBV5-4 and TRBJ1-2; D gene uncertain. Sequencing was carried out using peripheral blood. CDR3 nucleotide sequence: TGTGCCAGCAGCTTGTGGCAGTCCTATGGCTACACCTTC. Translating gives CASSLWQSYGYTF.